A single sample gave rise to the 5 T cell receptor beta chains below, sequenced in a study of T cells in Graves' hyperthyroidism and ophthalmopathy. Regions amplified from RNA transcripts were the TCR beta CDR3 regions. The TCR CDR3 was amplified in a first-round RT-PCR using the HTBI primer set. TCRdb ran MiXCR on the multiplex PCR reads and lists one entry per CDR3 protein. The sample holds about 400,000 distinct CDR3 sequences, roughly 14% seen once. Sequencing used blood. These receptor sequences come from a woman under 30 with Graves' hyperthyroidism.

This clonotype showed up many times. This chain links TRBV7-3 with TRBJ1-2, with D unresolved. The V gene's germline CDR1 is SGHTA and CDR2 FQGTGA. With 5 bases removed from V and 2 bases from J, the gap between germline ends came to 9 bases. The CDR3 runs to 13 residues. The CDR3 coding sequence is TGTGCCAGCAGCCTGGACGGGAACTATGGCTACACCTTC. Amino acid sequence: CASSLDGNYGYTF. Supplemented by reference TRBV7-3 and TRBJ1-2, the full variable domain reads GAGVSQTPSNKVTEKGKYVELRCDPISGHTALYWYRQSLGQGPEFLIYFQGTGAADDSGLPNDRFFAVRPEGSVSTLKIQRTERGDSAVYLCASSLDGNYGYTFGSGTRLTVV.

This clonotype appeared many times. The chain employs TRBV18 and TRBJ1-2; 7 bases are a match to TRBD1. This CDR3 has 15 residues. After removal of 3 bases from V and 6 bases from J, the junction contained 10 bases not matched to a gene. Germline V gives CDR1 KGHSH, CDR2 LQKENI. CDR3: CASSPRQGGPDGYTF. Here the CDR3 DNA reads TGTGCCAGCTCACCGCGACAGGGAGGCCCCGATGGCTACACCTTC.

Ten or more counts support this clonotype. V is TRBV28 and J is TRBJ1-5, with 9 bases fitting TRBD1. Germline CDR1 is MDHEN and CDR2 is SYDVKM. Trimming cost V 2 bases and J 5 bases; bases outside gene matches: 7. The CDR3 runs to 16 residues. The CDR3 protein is CASSLLPGQGDQPQHF. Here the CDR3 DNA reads TGTGCCAGCAGTTTACTACCGGGACAGGGAGATCAGCCCCAGCATTTT.

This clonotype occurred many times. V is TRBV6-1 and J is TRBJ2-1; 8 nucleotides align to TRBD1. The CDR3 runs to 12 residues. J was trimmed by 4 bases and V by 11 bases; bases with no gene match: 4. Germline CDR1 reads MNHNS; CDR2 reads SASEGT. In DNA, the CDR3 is TGTGCCGCCGGGACAGGATACAATGAGCAGTTCTTC. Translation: CAAGTGYNEQFF.

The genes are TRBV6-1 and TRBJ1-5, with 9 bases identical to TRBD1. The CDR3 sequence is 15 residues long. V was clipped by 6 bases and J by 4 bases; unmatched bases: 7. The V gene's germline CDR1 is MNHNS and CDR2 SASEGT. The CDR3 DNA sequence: TGTGCCAGCAGCTCCCCGGGACAGGGTAATCAGCCCCAGCATTTT. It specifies CASSSPGQGNQPQHF.